These T cell receptor beta chains were read from a single sample in a study of control samples from healthy donors and cancer patients. Repertoires were generated with immunoSEQ multiplex PCR, while TCRdb's copy carries only in-frame clones and drops some. The table records around 100,000 clones, over 75% of them present only once. Source material: blood. The receptors were gathered from a woman aged 50 to 65 in good health. The CDR3 runs from the conserved cysteine through the conserved F or W. Each record gives: D gene, J gene, V gene, CDR3 protein, CDR3 DNA. A D gene is named only where the DNA matches it firmly.

>-|TRBJ2-2|TRBV10-1
CASSDQGTGELFF
TGCGCCAGCAGTGATCAGGGCACCGGGGAGCTGTTTTTT
>-|TRBJ1-4|TRBV19
CASRYDRGNEKLFF
TGTGCCAGTAGGTATGATCGGGGAAATGAAAAACTGTTTTTT
>TRBD1|TRBJ1-2|TRBV2
CASRSGGYYGYTF
TGTGCCAGCAGGTCAGGGGGCTACTATGGCTACACCTTC
>-|TRBJ2-1|TRBV7-2
CASSSKTLSYNEQFF
TGTGCCAGCAGCTCCAAGACCCTCTCCTACAATGAGCAGTTCTTC
>TRBD1|TRBJ2-1|TRBV5-8
CASSFGGTGGDEQFF
TGTGCCAGCAGCTTCGGTGGGACAGGGGGTGATGAGCAGTTCTTC
>TRBD2|TRBJ2-2|TRBV23-1
CASRWLAGVGHRGAVF
TGCGCCAGCAGGTGGCTAGCGGGAGTGGGTCACCGGGGAGCTGTTTTT
>-|TRBJ1-2|TRBV7-2
CASSFEGRAYGYTF
TGTGCCAGCAGCTTTGAGGGGAGAGCCTATGGCTACACCTTC
>-|TRBJ2-5|TRBV18
CASSRTEGETQYF
TGTGCCAGCTCGCGGACAGAGGGAGAGACCCAGTACTTC
>-|TRBJ2-3|TRBV12-5
CASGLGGGTTDTQYF
TGTGCTAGTGGTTTGGGGGGTGGGACAACAGATACGCAGTATTTT
>-|TRBJ1-2|TRBV3-1/TRBV3-2
CASSQGTEILNYGYTF
TGTGCCAGCAGCCAAGGGACAGAAATATTAAACTATGGCTACACCTTC
>TRBD1|TRBJ1-2|TRBV2
CATTGQGVLGYTF
TGTGCCACTACGGGACAGGGGGTACTTGGCTACACCTTC
>TRBD2|TRBJ2-1|TRBV5-1
CASSFDPGLNNEQFF
TGCGCCAGCAGCTTTGATCCGGGACTAAACAATGAGCAGTTCTTC
>TRBD2|TRBJ2-1|TRBV4-2
CASSQVGLNNEQFF
TGTGCCAGCAGCCAAGTGGGACTAAACAATGAGCAGTTCTTC
>TRBD1|TRBJ1-1|TRBV18
CASSPLGTGWTEAFF
TGTGCCAGCTCACCACTCGGGACAGGGTGGACTGAAGCTTTCTTT
>-|TRBJ2-2|TRBV19
CATGSVGRTGELFF
TGTGCCACCGGTAGCGTAGGGAGGACCGGGGAGCTGTTTTTT
>-|TRBJ1-5|TRBV3-1/TRBV3-2
CASSQDGRYQPQHF
TGTGCCAGCAGCCAAGATGGCAGATATCAGCCCCAGCATTTT
>TRBD2|TRBJ2-1|TRBV7-6
CASSLWAGDTEQFF
TGTGCCAGCAGCTTATGGGCGGGAGACACTGAGCAGTTCTTC